This TCR beta chain came from a study of cytomegalovirus exposure and HLA in healthy donors. The PCR ran on 60 Vbeta and 13 Jbeta primers. Here immunoSEQ multiplex PCR was the method, and the copy in TCRdb shows in-frame clones only, minus some. In the table there are about 120,000 clones, more than 65% of which are singletons. Germline V gene data show CDR1 as SGHTA and CDR2 as FQGTGA. The CDR3 is made up of 16 amino acids. V was trimmed by 8 bases and J by 3 bases, leaving 19 bases between them. The J gene is TRBJ2-2, the V gene TRBV7-3; possible D gene TRBD2, 7 bases. The specimen sequenced was PBMCs. The clonotype comes from a man between 18 and 35 years old in good health and CMV-seropositive. The CDR3 nucleotides are TGTGCCAGCGGACCAAGGGCGGGGGCGGACACCGGGGAGCTGTTTTTT. This encodes CASGPRAGADTGELFF.